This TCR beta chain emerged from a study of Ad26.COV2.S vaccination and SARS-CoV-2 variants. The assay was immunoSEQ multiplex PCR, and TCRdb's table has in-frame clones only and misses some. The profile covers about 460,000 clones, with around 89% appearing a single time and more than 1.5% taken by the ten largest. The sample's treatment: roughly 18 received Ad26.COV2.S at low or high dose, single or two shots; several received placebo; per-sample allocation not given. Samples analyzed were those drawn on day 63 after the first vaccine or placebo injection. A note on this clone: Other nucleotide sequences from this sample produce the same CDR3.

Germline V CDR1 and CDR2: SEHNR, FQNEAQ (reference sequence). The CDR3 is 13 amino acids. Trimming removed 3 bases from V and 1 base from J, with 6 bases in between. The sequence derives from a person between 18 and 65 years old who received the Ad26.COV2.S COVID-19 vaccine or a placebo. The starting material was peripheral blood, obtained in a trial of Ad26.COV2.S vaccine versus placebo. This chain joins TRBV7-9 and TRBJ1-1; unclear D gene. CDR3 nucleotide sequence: TGTGCCAGCAGCTTGCGGCAGAACACTGAAGCTTTCTTT. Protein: CASSLRQNTEAFF.